The 17 T cell receptor beta chains presented below share a single source sample, sequenced in a study of OX40 agonist ivuxolimab in advanced cancers. Clones were sequenced by immunoSEQ multiplex PCR, and TCRdb holds only the in-frame ones, with some missing. The repertoire includes some 74,000 clones, less than 95% of them detected once, and 9.6% sits in the top ten. Specimen: CD4+ or CD8+ T cells sorted from blood, collected in a trial of the OX40 agonist ivuxolimab. These receptor sequences come from an adult with an advanced solid tumor such as melanoma, head and neck, liver or kidney cancer.

The chain joins TRBV7-3 to TRBJ1-1; the match to TRBD1 covers 7 bases. V gave up 0 bases and J gave up 0 bases; unmatched junction bases: 4. Germline V gene lookup returns CDR1 SGHTA and CDR2 FQGTGA. This CDR3 has 16 residues. CDR3 DNA sequence: TGTGCCAGCAGCTTAACAGGGGACAGCTTGAACACTGAAGCTTTCTTT. Its translation: CASSLTGDSLNTEAFF.

The V gene is TRBV14, the J gene TRBJ2-7, with 8 bases that match TRBD1. This CDR3 contains 14 residues. Per the germline V gene, CDR1 is SGHDN and CDR2 is FVKESK. V lost 2 bases and J lost 6; bases outside the gene matches: 6. CDR3 sequence: CASSQQGAGGEQYF. The CDR3 region has the DNA TGTGCCAGCAGCCAACAGGGGGCTGGCGGCGAGCAGTACTTC.

V is TRBV27 and J is TRBJ2-7; 11 bases agree with TRBD1. The germline gives CDR1 MNHEY, CDR2 SMNVEV (reference sequence). Trimming removed 4 bases from V and 7 bases from J; junction bases left unmatched: 6. The CDR3 covers 14 residues. CDR3 residues: CASSSGQGVLEQYF. DNA for the CDR3: TGTGCCAGCAGTTCGGGACAGGGGGTCCTAGAGCAGTACTTC.

The chain joins TRBV14 to TRBJ2-2, with TRBD1 as a possible D gene (5 bases). This CDR3 spans 18 amino acids. V shed 4 bases and J shed 0 bases, with 18 bases lying between them. In germline, CDR1 is SGHDN, CDR2 FVKESK. The CDR3 is CASSRSLSRDPNTGELFF. In DNA form, the CDR3 reads TGTGCCAGCAGCCGTTCCCTATCCAGGGATCCGAACACCGGGGAGCTGTTTTTT. Variable domain in full (rest from reference TRBV14 and TRBJ2-2): EAGVTQFPSHSVIEKGQTVTLRCDPISGHDNLYWYRRVMGKEIKFLLHFVKESKQDESGMPNNRFLAERTGGTYSTLKVQPAELEDSGVYFCASSRSLSRDPNTGELFFGEGSRLTVL.

The V gene is TRBV12-1, the J gene TRBJ1-4. TRBV12-1 is a pseudogene segment. CDR3 length equals 16 residues. This CDR3 reads CASSSGTPWGFEKLFF. The CDR3 nucleotides are TGTGCCAGCAGCTCCGGGACTCCCTGGGGATTTGAAAAACTGTTTTTT.

The sample holds one count of this clone. The rearrangement uses TRBV19 and TRBJ1-2, with TRBD1 matching 10 bases. The V segment lost 7 bases and the J segment 4 bases; nucleotides outside the gene matches: 9. The CDR3 is 15 amino acids. Germline V gene lookup returns CDR1 LNHDA and CDR2 SQIVND (reference sequence). CDR3 nucleotide sequence: TGTGCCAGTAATCCGACAGGGGGCGGTGTCTATGGCTACACCTTC. Protein product: CASNPTGGGVYGYTF.

In its sample, this clone was seen once. The chain couples TRBV11-2 to TRBJ2-7, with no clear D. This CDR3 contains 15 residues. Germline-derived CDR1 and CDR2 are SGHAT and FQNNGV. V shed 7 bases and J shed 0 bases, with 16 bases lying between them. The CDR3 region is CASTPDGQISYEQYF. CDR3 nucleotides: TGTGCCAGCACCCCCGACGGGCAGATCTCCTACGAGCAGTACTTC.

This rearrangement joins TRBV4-1 to TRBJ1-1; possible D gene TRBD1, 6 bases. This CDR3 is built from 17 residues. Germline CDR1 and CDR2: MGHRA and YSYEKL. V shed 1 base and J shed 2 bases, with 17 bases lying between them. CDR3 region: CASSQGPIGGLNTEAFF. In DNA, the CDR3 is TGCGCCAGCAGCCAAGGCCCCATAGGGGGTCTTAACACTGAAGCTTTCTTT.

The chain has TRBV27 and TRBJ1-5; D unresolved. CDR1 is MNHEY, CDR2 SMNVEV, per germline (reference sequence). The CDR3 length is 13 residues. With 4 bases removed from V and 4 bases from J, the gap between germline ends came to 8 bases. In DNA, the CDR3 is TGTGCCAGCAGTTCTGGGAGGAATCAGCCCCAGCATTTT. This translates into CASSSGRNQPQHF.

This sequence joins TRBV30 and TRBJ2-1, with D perhaps given as TRBD1 or TRBD2 (5 bases each). Looked up from germline, CDR1 is GTSNPN and CDR2 is SVGIG (reference sequence). The CDR3 loop spans 13 amino acids. The V end was cut by 5 bases, the J end by 6 bases, with 14 bases between. This CDR3 is CAWGMDGTNEQFF. DNA of the CDR3: TGTGCCTGGGGAATGGACGGGACCAATGAGCAGTTCTTC. Complete variable domain (other parts from reference TRBV30 and TRBJ2-1): SQTIHQWPATLVQPVGSPLSLECTVEGTSNPNLYWYRQAAGRGLQLLFYSVGIGQISSEVPQNLSASRPQDRQFILSSKKLLLSDSGFYLCAWGMDGTNEQFFGPGTRLTVL.

The CDR3 spells CASSLGWGAGANVLTF. In DNA, the CDR3 is TGCGCCAGCAGCTTAGGGTGGGGTGCTGGGGCCAACGTCCTGACTTTC. The chain has TRBV5-1 and TRBJ2-6, with D unclear. CDR1 and CDR2 from the germline V gene are SGHRS and YFSETQ. The CDR3 covers 16 residues. The V end was cut by 2 bases, the J end by 2 bases, with 11 bases between. Full variable domain (remainder filled in from reference TRBV5-1 and TRBJ2-6): KAGVTQTPRYLIKTRGQQVTLSCSPISGHRSVSWYQQTPGQGLQFLFEYFSETQRNKGNFPGRFSGRQFSNSRSEMNVSTLELGDSALYLCASSLGWGAGANVLTFGAGSRLTVL.

In its sample, this clone was seen once. DNA of the CDR3: TGTGCCAGCAGCCAAGACAGGACTCACCTCACTGAAGCTTTCTTT. This sequence encodes CASSQDRTHLTEAFF. The chain employs TRBV7-9 and TRBJ1-1, with D maybe TRBD1 (6 bases). The CDR3 extends over 15 amino acids. Deletions cut 5 bases from V and 4 bases from J, with 17 bases between. CDR1 is SEHNR and CDR2 is FQNEAQ in the germline V gene (reference sequence).

Written as DNA, the CDR3 is TGTGCCAGCAGCAGTAGCAGGAGCTCCTACGAGCAGTACTTC. This sequence encodes CASSSSRSSYEQYF. V usage is TRBV5-4 and J usage is TRBJ2-7; D not resolved. V lost 4 bases and J 0 bases, leaving 11 bases between the germline ends. Germline lookup yields CDR1 SGHNT and CDR2 YYREEE (reference sequence). The CDR3 has 14 amino acids.

This clone has just a few counts. The rearrangement uses TRBV29-1 and TRBJ1-5; D not resolved. This CDR3 is built from 14 residues. V was pared by 6 bases and J by 2 bases, with 14 bases between. Germline values: CDR1 SQVTM, CDR2 ANQGSEA. The CDR3 DNA sequence: TGCAGCGTCGGCGAGGGTACGCGCAATCAGCCCCAGCATTTT. Translating it yields CSVGEGTRNQPQHF.

The chain carries TRBV29-1 and TRBJ1-1, with D uncertain. The CDR3 length is 12 residues. Germline V gene data show CDR1 as SQVTM and CDR2 as ANQGSEA. V was shortened by 6 bases and J by 4 bases, with 12 bases between the two germline ends. CDR3 bases: TGCAGCGTAATCCGGGATTTCACTGAAGCTTTCTTT. Protein sequence: CSVIRDFTEAFF.

Only one count was recorded for this clone. This sequence joins TRBV9 and TRBJ2-3; no reliable D call. The CDR3 extends over 13 amino acids. V lost 4 bases and J 4 bases, leaving 10 bases between the germline ends. Germline loops: CDR1 SGDLS, CDR2 YYNGEE. CDR3 nucleotide sequence: TGTGCCAGCAGCCGAGACTCAGCAGATACGCAGTATTTT. Its translation is CASSRDSADTQYF.

This clone was seen a handful of times. This CDR3 is CASSSTVSIYGYTF. In DNA, the CDR3 is TGTGCCAGCAGCTCGACGGTCTCGATCTATGGCTACACCTTC. This chain connects TRBV5-6 to TRBJ1-2, with D unresolved. Germline CDR1 is SGHDT and CDR2 is YYEEEE. V was trimmed by 3 bases and J by 4 bases, leaving 13 bases between them. The CDR3 sequence is 14 residues long.